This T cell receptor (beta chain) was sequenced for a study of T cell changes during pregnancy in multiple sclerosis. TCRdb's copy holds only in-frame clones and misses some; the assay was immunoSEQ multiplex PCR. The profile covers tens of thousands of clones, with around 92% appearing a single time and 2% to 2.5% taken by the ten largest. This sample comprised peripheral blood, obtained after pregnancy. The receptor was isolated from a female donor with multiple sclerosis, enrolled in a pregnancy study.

Written as DNA, the CDR3 is TGTGCCAGCAGCTTATGGGTCGGGGGGGGCGAGCAGTACTTC. It codes for CASSLWVGGGEQYF. The V gene is TRBV7-2, the J gene TRBJ2-7; 8 bases fit TRBD2. CDR3 length: 14 residues. From germline, CDR1 is SGHTA and CDR2 FQGNSA. Unmatched junction bases numbered 6, after V lost 2 bases and J lost 6 bases.